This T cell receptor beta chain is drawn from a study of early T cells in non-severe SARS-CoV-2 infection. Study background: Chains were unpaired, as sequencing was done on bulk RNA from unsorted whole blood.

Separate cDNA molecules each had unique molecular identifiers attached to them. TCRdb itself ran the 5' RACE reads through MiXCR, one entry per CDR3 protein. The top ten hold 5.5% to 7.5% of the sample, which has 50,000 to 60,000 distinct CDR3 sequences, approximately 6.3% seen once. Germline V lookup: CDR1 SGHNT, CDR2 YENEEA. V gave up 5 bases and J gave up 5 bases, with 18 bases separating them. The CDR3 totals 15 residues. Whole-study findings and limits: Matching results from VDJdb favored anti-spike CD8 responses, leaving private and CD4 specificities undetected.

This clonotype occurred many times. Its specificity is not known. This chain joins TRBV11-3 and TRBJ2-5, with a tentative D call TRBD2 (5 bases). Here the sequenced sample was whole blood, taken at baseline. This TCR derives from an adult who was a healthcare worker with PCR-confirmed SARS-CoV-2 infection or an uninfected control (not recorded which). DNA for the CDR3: TGTGCCAGCAGCCCGGGGAGTGGCCGACGGGAGACCCAGTACTTC. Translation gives CASSPGSGRRETQYF.